A single sample is the source of the 10 T cell receptor beta chains below, sequenced in a study of cytomegalovirus exposure and HLA in healthy donors. PCR involved 60 Vbeta and 13 Jbeta primers. The assay was immunoSEQ multiplex PCR, and TCRdb's table has in-frame clones only and misses some. This table holds some 150,000 clones, around 82% found once. The sequenced material came from PBMCs. These receptors were collected from a woman aged 45-65 years in good health and CMV-seropositive.

This chain joins TRBV27 and TRBJ2-1; no firm D call. Trimming cost V 2 bases and J 3 bases, with 11 bases left between them. The CDR3 sequence is 15 residues long. Per the germline V gene, CDR1 is MNHEY and CDR2 is SMNVEV (reference sequence). The CDR3 region is CASSLIGYSYNEQFF. CDR3 sequence (DNA): TGTGCCAGCAGTTTAATCGGTTACAGCTACAATGAGCAGTTCTTC.

This clone occurred once. The chain uses TRBV27 and TRBJ1-2; the D gene is possibly TRBD1 (6 bases). The V gene lost 2 bases and the J gene lost 3 bases, with 10 bases spanning the gap. The CDR3 has 14 amino acids. CDR1 is MNHEY, CDR2 SMNVEV, per germline (reference sequence). CDR3 amino acids: CASSLRGGDYGYTF. The CDR3 nucleotides read TGTGCCAGCAGTTTAAGGGGGGGCGACTATGGCTACACCTTC.

This chain uses TRBV6-1 with TRBJ2-7; D remains unclear. The germline gives CDR1 MNHNS, CDR2 SASEGT. CDR3 length: 13 residues. Between the trimmed V and J ends, which lost 0 bases and 0 bases, there was a span of 3 bases. The CDR3 is CASSEAGSYEQYF. In nucleotides, the CDR3 is TGTGCCAGCAGTGAAGCCGGCTCCTACGAGCAGTACTTC.

This clone came up a few times. The chain has TRBV30 and TRBJ1-5; 10 bases match TRBD1. The CDR3 is made up of 16 amino acids. From germline, CDR1 is GTSNPN and CDR2 SVGIG (reference sequence). Germline trimming cut 2 bases from V and 2 bases from J; bases unmatched to any gene: 6. The CDR3 region is CAWSSGQGVGNQPQHF. The CDR3 DNA reads TGTGCCTGGAGTTCTGGACAGGGGGTTGGCAATCAGCCCCAGCATTTT.

The CDR3 protein is CASSASGYEQFF. CDR3 DNA: TGTGCCAGCAGCGCGAGCGGCTATGAGCAGTTCTTC. This sequence joins TRBV5-5 and TRBJ2-1; the D gene is possibly TRBD2 (5 bases). Germline V CDR1 and CDR2: SGHKS, YYEKEE (reference sequence). Trimming removed 4 bases from V and 8 bases from J, with 10 bases in between. CDR3 length: 12 residues.

This rearrangement joins TRBV30 to TRBJ1-2; perhaps TRBD1 as D (5 bases). CDR1 GTSNPN and CDR2 SVGIG come from the germline V gene (reference sequence). V was cut by 3 bases and J by 4 bases, with 15 bases left in between. This CDR3 spans 14 amino acids. CDR3 coding DNA: TGTGCCTGGAGGGCGGAAGGGGCGGCCTATGGCTACACCTTC. Protein sequence: CAWRAEGAAYGYTF.

This chain joins TRBV4-3 and TRBJ2-3, with TRBD2 matching 7 bases. The V segment lost 4 bases and the J segment 6 bases; nucleotides outside the gene matches: 4. Looked up from germline, CDR1 is LGHNA and CDR2 is YSLEER. The CDR3 spans 13 residues. The CDR3 sequence: CASSLGSGDTQYF. The CDR3, as DNA: TGCGCCAGCAGCCTGGGTAGCGGGGATACGCAGTATTTT.

The rearrangement joins TRBV25-1 to TRBJ2-7; no definite D call. The CDR3 sequence is 15 residues long. Germline CDR1 MGHDK, CDR2 SYGVNS. Trimming left V 6 bases short and J 0 bases short, with 15 bases between. In DNA form, the CDR3 reads TGTGCCAGCAGCCCAGCGAGGCCGTTCTCCTACGAGCAGTACTTC. Amino acids: CASSPARPFSYEQYF.

Turning to this clone: Other DNA sequences within the sample encode an identical CDR3. The chain joins TRBV7-2 to TRBJ2-1; TRBD2 might be the D (6 bases). The CDR3 runs to 17 residues. Germline V gene lookup returns CDR1 SGHTA and CDR2 FQGNSA. V lost 1 base to trimming and J lost 0 bases, with 13 bases between them. CDR3 coding DNA: TGTGCCAGCAGCTTAGGGGGGACTTCTCACTCCTACAATGAGCAGTTCTTC. Amino acids: CASSLGGTSHSYNEQFF.

The V call is TRBV29-1, the J call TRBJ2-7; D perhaps matches TRBD1 (7 bases). The CDR3 totals 13 residues. Germline CDR1 and CDR2: SQVTM and ANQGSEA. The V end lost 8 bases, the J end lost 6 bases, and 20 bases lay between the germline ends. Here the CDR3 DNA reads TGCAGCTCTTGGGGGGACAGTCCGGCCGAGCAGTACTTC. This translates into CSSWGDSPAEQYF.